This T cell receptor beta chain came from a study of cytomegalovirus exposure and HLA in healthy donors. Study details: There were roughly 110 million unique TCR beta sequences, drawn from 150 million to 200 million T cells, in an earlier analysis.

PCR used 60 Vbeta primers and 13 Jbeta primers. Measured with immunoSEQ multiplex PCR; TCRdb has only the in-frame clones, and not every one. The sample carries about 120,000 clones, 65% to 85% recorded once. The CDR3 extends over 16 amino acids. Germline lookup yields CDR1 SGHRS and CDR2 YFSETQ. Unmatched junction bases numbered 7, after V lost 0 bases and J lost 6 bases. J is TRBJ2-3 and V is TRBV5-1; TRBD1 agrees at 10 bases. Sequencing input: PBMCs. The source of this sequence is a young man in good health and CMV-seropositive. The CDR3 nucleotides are TGCGCCAGCAGCTTGGGAGGGACAGGGGAGTTGGATACGCAGTATTTT. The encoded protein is CASSLGGTGELDTQYF. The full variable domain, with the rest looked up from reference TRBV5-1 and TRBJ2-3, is KAGVTQTPRYLIKTRGQQVTLSCSPISGHRSVSWYQQTPGQGLQFLFEYFSETQRNKGNFPGRFSGRQFSNSRSEMNVSTLELGDSALYLCASSLGGTGELDTQYFGPGTRLTVL.